This TCR beta chain was identified during a study of CD8+ T cells in alopecia areata. The study, taken as a whole, reports: Normal scalp had lower clonality than lesional scalp, with alopecia totalis/universalis lesions showing this most strongly.

This clone was counted a few times. What it recognizes is unknown. Here the gene names and germline are mouse. The DNA ends 4 residues before the CDR3 does, and the rest of the CDR3 is filled in from the germline J gene. The germline gives CDR1 MNHDT, CDR2 YYDKIL. The CDR3 contains 12 residues. Extracted from the samples, RNA was reverse transcribed into cDNA to serve as the sequencing template. Sequenced by immunoSEQ multiplex PCR; TCRdb stores in-frame clones only, minus some. The profile covers about 120,000 clones, none occurring a single time. This clonotype was sampled from a C3H/HeJ mouse with alopecia areata. For this mouse line, the MHC haplotype is H2-k. The chain recombines TRBV17 with TRBJ1-1; no firm D call. Sequencing was performed on lesional skin. Partial CDR3 DNA: TGTGCTAGCAGTAGCCGCGACAAA. The encoded protein is CASSSRDK. The full CDR3 sequence reads CASSSRDKEVFF. Complete variable domain (other parts from reference TRBV17 and TRBJ1-1): DTTVKQNPRYKLARVGKPVNLICSQTMNHDTMYWYQKKPNQAPKLLLFYYDKILNREADTFEKFQSSRPNNSFCSLYIGSAGLEYSAMYLCASSSRDKEVFFGKGTRLTVV.